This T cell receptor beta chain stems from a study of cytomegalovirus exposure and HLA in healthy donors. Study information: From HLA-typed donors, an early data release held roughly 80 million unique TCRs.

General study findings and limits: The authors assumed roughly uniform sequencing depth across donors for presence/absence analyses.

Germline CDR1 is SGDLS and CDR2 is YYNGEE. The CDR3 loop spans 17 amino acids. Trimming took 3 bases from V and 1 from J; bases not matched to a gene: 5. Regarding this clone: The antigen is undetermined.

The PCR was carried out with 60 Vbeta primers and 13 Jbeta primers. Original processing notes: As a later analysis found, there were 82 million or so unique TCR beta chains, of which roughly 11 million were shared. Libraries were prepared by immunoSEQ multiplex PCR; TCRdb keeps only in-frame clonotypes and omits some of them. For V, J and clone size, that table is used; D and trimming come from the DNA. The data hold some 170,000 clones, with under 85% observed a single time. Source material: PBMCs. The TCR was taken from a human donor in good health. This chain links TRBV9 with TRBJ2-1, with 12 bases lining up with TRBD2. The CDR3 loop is CASSGLAGGQSYNEQFF. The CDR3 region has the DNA TGTGCCAGCAGCGGTCTAGCGGGGGGGCAGTCCTACAATGAGCAGTTCTTC. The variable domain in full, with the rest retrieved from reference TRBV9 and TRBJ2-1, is DSGVTQTPKHLITATGQRVTLRCSPRSGDLSVYWYQQSLDQGLQFLIQYYNGEERAKGNILERFSAQQFPDLHSELNLSSLELGDSALYFCASSGLAGGQSYNEQFFGPGTRLTVL.